Below are 12 T cell receptor beta chains sequenced from a single sample in a study of CD4+ T cells in melanoma. Method: immunoSEQ multiplex PCR; TCRdb's copy keeps in-frame clones and lacks some. The sample includes approximately 47,000 clones, about 91% of them seen just once. The source material was peripheral blood. The receptors here all came from a human donor with melanoma.

The chain is built from TRBV18 and TRBJ2-1; D gene ambiguous. V gave up 2 bases and J gave up 12 bases, with 11 bases separating them. CDR1 KGHSH and CDR2 LQKENI come from the germline V gene. CDR3 length equals 12 residues. The CDR3 sequence: CASSPGSGGQFF. The CDR3 DNA follows: TGTGCCAGCTCACCAGGATCCGGCGGGCAGTTCTTC. Variable domain in full (rest from reference TRBV18 and TRBJ2-1): NAGVMQNPRHLVRRRGQEARLRCSPMKGHSHVYWYRQLPEEGLKFMVYLQKENIIDESGMPKERFSAEFPKEGPSILRIQQVVRGDSAAYFCASSPGSGGQFFGPGTRLTVL.

The V gene is TRBV30, the J gene TRBJ1-2; D unresolved. The CDR3 has 13 residues. Germline V CDR1 and CDR2: GTSNPN, SVGIG (reference sequence). Trimming shortened V by 1 base and J by 4 bases, and 10 bases separated the two germline ends. The CDR3, as DNA: TGTGCCTGGAGTGAAGGCCTATCCTATGGCTACACCTTC. Protein: CAWSEGLSYGYTF. The full variable domain, completed using reference TRBV30 and TRBJ1-2, is SQTIHQWPATLVQPVGSPLSLECTVEGTSNPNLYWYRQAAGRGLQLLFYSVGIGQISSEVPQNLSASRPQDRQFILSSKKLLLSDSGFYLCAWSEGLSYGYTFGSGTRLTVV.

V usage is TRBV5-6 and J usage is TRBJ2-7; D not resolved. The germline V and J ends were trimmed by 2 bases and 2 bases, with 8 bases remaining between them. Germline V gene sequence: CDR1 SGHDT, CDR2 YYEEEE. The CDR3 loop spans 13 amino acids. The CDR3 protein is CASSFWQTYEQYF. The CDR3 DNA sequence: TGTGCCAGCAGCTTCTGGCAGACCTACGAGCAGTACTTC. Full variable domain (outside the CDR3, taken from reference TRBV5-6 and TRBJ2-7): DAGVTQSPTHLIKTRGQQVTLRCSPKSGHDTVSWYQQALGQGPQFIFQYYEEEERQRGNFPDRFSGHQFPNYSSELNVNALLLGDSALYLCASSFWQTYEQYFGPGTRLTVT.

This chain uses TRBV4-2 with TRBJ1-2, with TRBD1 as a possible D gene (5 bases). Deletions cut 0 bases from V and 3 bases from J, with 14 bases between. CDR3 length: 16 residues. Germline CDR1 and CDR2: LGHNA and YNFKEQ. CDR3 coding DNA: TGTGCCAGCAGCCAAGATATTCAAGGGGCAGACTATGGCTACACCTTC. This translates into CASSQDIQGADYGYTF.

This clone was detected a few times. The chain couples TRBV19 to TRBJ1-6; 9 bases agree with TRBD1. The CDR3 totals 15 residues. Germline CDR1 is LNHDA and CDR2 is SQIVND (reference sequence). V lost 3 bases, J lost 10 bases, and 7 bases stayed unmatched. CDR3 region: CASSIWTGVESPLHF. In DNA, the CDR3 is TGTGCCAGTAGTATTTGGACAGGGGTGGAATCACCCCTCCACTTT.

The chain recombines TRBV5-1 with TRBJ2-3; no clear D gene. This CDR3 has 14 amino acids. Germline CDR1 reads SGHRS; CDR2 reads YFSETQ. Trimming pared 5 bases from V and 0 bases from J, leaving 10 bases between. The CDR3 protein is CASRDPSSTDTQYF. CDR3 sequence (DNA): TGCGCCAGCAGGGACCCTTCTAGCACAGATACGCAGTATTTT.

This clone was seen a single time. The CDR3 protein is CASGPQQVLRQGYTF. CDR3 nucleotides: TGTGCCAGCGGCCCTCAGCAAGTCCTACGACAGGGCTACACCTTC. This sequence joins TRBV7-3 and TRBJ1-2; weak D call: TRBD1 (5 bases). V lost 8 bases and J 8 bases, leaving 24 bases between the germline ends. The V gene's germline CDR1 is SGHTA and CDR2 FQGTGA. The CDR3 covers 15 residues. Complete variable domain (other parts from reference TRBV7-3 and TRBJ1-2): GAGVSQTPSNKVTEKGKYVELRCDPISGHTALYWYRQSLGQGPEFLIYFQGTGAADDSGLPNDRFFAVRPEGSVSTLKIQRTERGDSAVYLCASGPQQVLRQGYTFGSGTRLTVV.

The chain couples TRBV7-9 to TRBJ2-3, with 9 bases aligning to TRBD1. The CDR3 extends over 16 amino acids. With 2 bases clipped from V and 6 bases from J, the junction kept 9 bases outside the gene matches. The germline V gene encodes CDR1 SEHNR and CDR2 FQNEAQ (reference sequence). CDR3 nucleotide sequence: TGTGCCAGCAGCTTAACACAGGGGGCTTCAAGGGATACGCAGTATTTT. Translating gives CASSLTQGASRDTQYF.

The J gene is TRBJ2-7, the V gene TRBV10-1; TRBD1 matches at 7 bases. Trimming took 5 bases from V and 2 from J; bases not matched to a gene: 3. Germline CDR1 is WNHNN and CDR2 is SYGVQD (reference sequence). CDR3 length equals 13 residues. CDR3 DNA: TGCGCCAGCAGTCCCGGGACAGCCTACGAGCAGTACTTC. Its translation: CASSPGTAYEQYF.

The rearrangement joins TRBV27 to TRBJ2-7; 7 positions match TRBD2. Per the germline V gene, CDR1 is MNHEY and CDR2 is SMNVEV (reference sequence). V gave up 0 bases and J gave up 5 bases; unmatched junction bases: 13. The CDR3 length is 17 residues. DNA of the CDR3: TGTGCCAGCAGTTTATCCCTACCGGGAAGCGGGGTAGACGAGCAGTACTTC. This codes for CASSLSLPGSGVDEQYF.

With respect to this clone: Other DNA sequences in this specimen translate into the identical CDR3. The gene calls are TRBV15 and TRBJ1-5, with D possibly TRBD1 on 5 matching bases. Trimming took 0 bases from V and 7 from J, leaving 10 bases between them. Per germline, CDR1 LNHNV and CDR2 YYDKDF (reference sequence). This CDR3 has 14 amino acids. Here the CDR3 reads CATSRDRGNQPQHF. The CDR3, as DNA: TGTGCCACCAGCAGAGATCGGGGGAACCAGCCCCAGCATTTT.

The chain joins TRBV21-1 to TRBJ1-1. TRBV21-1 is listed as a pseudogene. CDR3 length equals 14 residues. The CDR3 nucleotides read TGTGCCAGCAGCGCGGGACACCCGAACACTGAAGCTTTCTTT. This codes for CASSAGHPNTEAFF.